This is a list of T cell receptor beta chains from one sample in a study of cytomegalovirus exposure and HLA in healthy donors. Assay used: immunoSEQ multiplex PCR; TCRdb lists only in-frame clones, some missing. The sample lists under 150,000 clones, 67% seen once, with 7.5% to 9% in the top ten. Sequencing was done on a sample of PBMCs. The source of these receptors is a man between 18 and 35 years old in good health and CMV-seropositive. Each CDR3 is given with its conserved first and last residue. Each record gives: J gene, V gene, CDR3 protein.

J: TRBJ2-7; V: TRBV7-9; CDR3: CASSRTGTGTYEQYF
J: TRBJ1-2; V: TRBV5-4; CDR3: CASSLARQGADYGYTF
J: TRBJ1-2; V: TRBV19; CDR3: CASNLAGGTVNYGYTF
J: TRBJ1-2; V: TRBV28; CDR3: CASSFPSGAFYGYTF
J: TRBJ2-7; V: TRBV11-2; CDR3: CASSLVLVGGTGYEQYF
J: TRBJ2-1; V: TRBV5-6; CDR3: CASSLTGARYNEQFF
J: TRBJ2-3; V: TRBV5-4; CDR3: CASSGARDTQYF
J: TRBJ1-4; V: TRBV7-6; CDR3: CASSLRRGGTNEKLFF
J: TRBJ2-3; V: TRBV7-9; CDR3: CASSSLAGPDTQYF
J: TRBJ2-7; V: TRBV5-5; CDR3: CASSYQTGPYEQYF
J: TRBJ2-1; V: TRBV28; CDR3: CASRPLAGGYNEQFF
J: TRBJ1-1; V: TRBV7-9; CDR3: CSSSLISGAYMNTEAFF
J: TRBJ2-1; V: TRBV18; CDR3: CASSPNGQGASNEQFF
J: TRBJ1-5; V: TRBV7-9; CDR3: CASSLVGTQPQHF
J: TRBJ1-4; V: TRBV28; CDR3: CASSSYNSGGGGEKLFF
J: TRBJ2-4; V: TRBV5-1; CDR3: CVSGIRGPQDIQYF
J: TRBJ1-2; V: TRBV11-3; CDR3: CASSLGSGDNGYTF
J: TRBJ1-2; V: TRBV18; CDR3: CASSPLDSSPLYGYTF
J: TRBJ1-2; V: TRBV6-1; CDR3: CASSDNRQSGYTF
J: TRBJ1-3; V: TRBV14; CDR3: CASSQVVSGNTIYF
J: TRBJ2-1; V: TRBV2; CDR3: CACKEWASGVGYNEQFF
J: TRBJ2-7; V: TRBV4-2; CDR3: CASKLSGGSYEQYF
J: TRBJ2-2; V: TRBV5-1; CDR3: CASSPLGQGGAGELFF
J: TRBJ2-3; V: TRBV5-6; CDR3: CASTEAGGPDTQYF
J: TRBJ2-2; V: TRBV6-5; CDR3: CASRGLAGDTGELFF
J: TRBJ2-5; V: TRBV2; CDR3: CASSPLAGGPKGETQYF
J: TRBJ1-5; V: TRBV28; CDR3: CASLLPQHF
J: TRBJ2-1; V: TRBV28; CDR3: CASSLAGRYNEQFF
J: TRBJ1-1; V: TRBV5-1; CDR3: CASSLFGGSNTEAFF
J: TRBJ1-4; V: TRBV30; CDR3: CAWAGTGVEKLFF
J: TRBJ1-5; V: TRBV10-2; CDR3: CASSESGSSGFRPQHF
J: TRBJ2-5; V: TRBV20-1; CDR3: CSASREETQYF
J: TRBJ2-1; V: TRBV5-4; CDR3: CASSRRAEGDEQFF
J: TRBJ2-3; V: TRBV5-1; CDR3: CASKANTGTDTQYF
J: TRBJ2-3; V: TRBV15; CDR3: CATSRWDRGLDTQYF
J: TRBJ2-2; V: TRBV10-1; CDR3: CASSVLGGTGELFF
J: TRBJ1-2; V: TRBV23-1; CDR3: CASSKTGGARGYTF
J: TRBJ1-1; V: TRBV27; CDR3: CASSRGGLNTEAFF
J: TRBJ2-1; V: TRBV6-5; CDR3: CASSYRDRFNEQFF
J: TRBJ1-2; V: TRBV28; CDR3: CASRITGIYGYTF
J: TRBJ2-7; V: TRBV6-1; CDR3: CASSKPGLSSYEQYF